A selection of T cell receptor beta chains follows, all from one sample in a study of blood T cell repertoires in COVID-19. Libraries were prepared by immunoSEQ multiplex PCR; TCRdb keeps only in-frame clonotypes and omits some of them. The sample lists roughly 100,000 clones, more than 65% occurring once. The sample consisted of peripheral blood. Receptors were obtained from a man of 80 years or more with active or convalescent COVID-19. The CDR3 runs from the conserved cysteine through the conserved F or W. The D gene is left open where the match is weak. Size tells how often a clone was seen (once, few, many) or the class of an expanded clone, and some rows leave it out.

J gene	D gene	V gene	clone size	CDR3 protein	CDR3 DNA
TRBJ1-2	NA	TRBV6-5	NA	CASSYSGGAPYGYTF	TGTGCCAGCAGTTACTCCGGCGGGGCACCCTATGGCTACACCTTC
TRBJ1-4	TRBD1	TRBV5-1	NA	CASSLVTGGEKLFF	TGCGCCAGCAGCTTGGTGACAGGGGGTGAAAAACTGTTTTTT
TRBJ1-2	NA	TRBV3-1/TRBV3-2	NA	CASSQESQKGVHGYTF	TGTGCCAGCAGCCAAGAGTCGCAAAAGGGGGTGCATGGCTACACCTTC
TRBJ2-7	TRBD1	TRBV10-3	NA	CAISPTGGSNEQYF	TGTGCCATCAGTCCGACAGGGGGCTCCAACGAGCAGTACTTC
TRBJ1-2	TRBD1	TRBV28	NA	CASSFFVGQGEGGYTF	TGTGCCAGCAGCTTTTTTGTTGGACAGGGGGAGGGTGGCTACACCTTC
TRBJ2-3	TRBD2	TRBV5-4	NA	CASSLRLAGVGDTQYF	TGTGCCAGCAGCCTGAGACTAGCGGGGGTTGGTGATACGCAGTATTTT
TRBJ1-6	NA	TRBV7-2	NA	CASSYPNIPLHF	TGTGCCAGCAGCTACCCGAACATTCCCCTCCACTTT
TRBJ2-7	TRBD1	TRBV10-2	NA	CASSDWDSTYEQYF	TGCGCCAGCAGTGATTGGGACAGCACCTACGAGCAGTACTTC
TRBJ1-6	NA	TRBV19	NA	CASSIDRNNSPLHF	TGTGCCAGTAGTATTGACAGGAATAATTCACCCCTCCACTTT
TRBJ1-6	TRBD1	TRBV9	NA	CASSVGDRGPDSPLHF	TGTGCCAGCAGCGTGGGTGACAGGGGGCCGGATTCACCCCTCCACTTT
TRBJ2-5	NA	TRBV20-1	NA	CSASWAGTIKETQYF	TGCAGTGCTAGTTGGGCGGGGACCATTAAAGAGACCCAGTACTTC
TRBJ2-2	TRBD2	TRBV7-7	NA	CASSLAAGTNTGELFF	TGTGCTAGCAGCTTAGCAGCGGGGACGAACACCGGGGAGCTGTTTTTT
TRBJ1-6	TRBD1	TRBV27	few	CASSPRQGANSPLHF	TGTGCCAGCAGTCCACGACAGGGGGCTAATTCACCCCTCCACTTT
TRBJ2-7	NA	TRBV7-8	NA	CASSYTRATPSYEQYF	TGTGCCAGCAGCTACACCAGGGCGACCCCCTCCTACGAGCAGTACTTC
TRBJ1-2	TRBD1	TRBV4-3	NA	CASSHRGQGYGYTF	TGCGCCAGCAGCCACCGGGGACAGGGGTATGGCTACACCTTC
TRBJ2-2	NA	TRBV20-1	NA	CSASDGGDTGELFF	TGCAGTGCTAGTGACGGCGGGGATACCGGGGAGCTGTTTTTT
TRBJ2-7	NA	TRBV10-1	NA	CASSAGFSYEQYF	TGCGCCAGCAGTGCAGGGTTCTCCTACGAGCAGTACTTC
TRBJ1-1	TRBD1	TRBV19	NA	CASSAYGTGGSTEAFF	TGTGCCAGTAGTGCTTATGGGACAGGTGGAAGCACTGAAGCTTTCTTT
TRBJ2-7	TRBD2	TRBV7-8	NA	CASSIAGGPSYEQYF	TGTGCCAGCAGCATAGCGGGGGGTCCCTCCTACGAGCAGTACTTC
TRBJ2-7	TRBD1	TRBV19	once	CASRDRGFDEQYF	TGTGCCAGTCGTGACAGGGGGTTCGACGAGCAGTACTTC
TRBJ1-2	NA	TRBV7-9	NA	CASSFARVEGYTF	TGTGCCAGCAGCTTCGCGAGGGTTGAGGGCTACACCTTC
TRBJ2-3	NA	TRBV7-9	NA	CASSVPGFVQVTQYF	TGTGCCAGCAGCGTTCCGGGATTTGTCCAGGTTACGCAGTATTTT
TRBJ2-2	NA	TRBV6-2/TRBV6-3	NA	CASSYSDRYGELFF	TGTGCCAGCAGTTACTCGGACAGATACGGGGAGCTGTTTTTT
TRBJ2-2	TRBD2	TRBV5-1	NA	CASSSGLADTGELFF	TGCGCCAGCAGCTCGGGACTAGCGGACACCGGGGAGCTGTTTTTT
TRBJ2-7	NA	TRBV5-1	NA	CASSLAPQNEQYF	TGCGCCAGCAGCTTGGCCCCCCAAAACGAGCAGTACTTC
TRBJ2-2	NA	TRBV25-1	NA	CASSEPGHNTGELFF	TGTGCCAGCAGTGAACCGGGACACAACACCGGGGAGCTGTTTTTT
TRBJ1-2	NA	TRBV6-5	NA	CASSPPAGGYTF	TGTGCCAGCAGCCCCCCCGCCGGTGGCTACACCTTC
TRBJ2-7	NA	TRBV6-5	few	CASSLGGGGTYEQYF	TGTGCCAGCAGCCTTGGGGGCGGGGGCACCTACGAGCAGTACTTC
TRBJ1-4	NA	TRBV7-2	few	CASSLLSGGEKLFF	TGTGCCAGCAGCTTGCTCTCGGGGGGTGAAAAACTGTTTTTT
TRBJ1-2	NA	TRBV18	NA	CASSGPGTFDGYTF	TGTGCCAGCTCAGGTCCAGGGACTTTCGATGGCTACACCTTC
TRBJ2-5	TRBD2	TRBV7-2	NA	CASSLVGTSKPVTQYF	TGTGCCAGCAGCTTAGTAGGGACTAGCAAGCCGGTAACCCAGTACTTC